Listed here are 24 T cell receptor beta chains from one sample, sequenced in a study of neurological immune-mediated disorders. A single record per CDR3 protein comes from TCRdb applying MiXCR to the 5' RACE reads. This table has about 60,000 distinct CDR3 sequences, less than 10% appearing once. The time point is: longitudinal time-point 2. The sequencing sample was made of PBMCs. These receptors were obtained from a man aged 30-40 years in good health.

The chain combines TRBV5-1 with TRBJ1-4; D is ambiguous. The CDR3 runs to 13 residues. V was shortened by 4 bases and J by 5 bases, with 9 bases between the two germline ends. Germline CDR1 is SGHRS and CDR2 is YFSETQ. CDR3 in amino acids: CASSEGINEKLFF. CDR3 nucleotide sequence: TGCGCCAGCAGCGAGGGCATCAATGAAAAACTGTTTTTT. Supplemented by reference TRBV5-1 and TRBJ1-4, the full variable domain reads KAGVTQTPRYLIKTRGQQVTLSCSPISGHRSVSWYQQTPGQGLQFLFEYFSETQRNKGNFPGRFSGRQFSNSRSEMNVSTLELGDSALYLCASSEGINEKLFFGSGTQLSVL.

This clonotype appeared many times. This chain uses TRBV12-3 or TRBV12-4 with TRBJ1-5; no clear D gene. Trimming removed 3 bases at V and 1 base at J, with 4 bases between. CDR3 length equals 13 residues. The CDR3 DNA reads as TGTGCCAGCAGTTTTTCAAGCAATCAGCCCCAGCATTTT. Residues: CASSFSSNQPQHF.

This clonotype occurred many times. The gene calls are TRBV25-1 and TRBJ2-1, with 9 bases aligning to TRBD1. Unmatched junction bases numbered 5, after V lost 3 bases and J lost 2 bases. CDR3 length equals 16 residues. Germline CDR1 reads MGHDK; CDR2 reads SYGVNS. The CDR3 is CASSELTGGTYNEQFF. The CDR3 nucleotides are TGTGCCAGCAGTGAGTTGACAGGGGGTACCTACAATGAGCAGTTCTTC. The full variable domain, its missing parts supplied by reference TRBV25-1 and TRBJ2-1, is EADIYQTPRYLVIGTGKKITLECSQTMGHDKMYWYQQDPGMELHLIHYSYGVNSTEKGDLSSESTVSRIRTEHFPLTLESARPSHTSQYLCASSELTGGTYNEQFFGPGTRLTVL.

This clonotype was seen at least ten times. This CDR3 is CSARDRHRQMSSYEQYF. The DNA of the CDR3 is TGCAGTGCTAGAGATCGGCACCGACAGATGAGCTCCTACGAGCAGTACTTC. The V and J genes are TRBV20-1 and TRBJ2-7; TRBD1 is a possible D gene (5 bases). The CDR3 loop spans 17 amino acids. Germline CDR1 and CDR2: DFQATT and SNEGSKA (reference sequence). The V end was cut by 0 bases, the J end by 0 bases, with 18 bases between.

In this sample, this clonotype turned up many times. The chain is built from TRBV29-1 and TRBJ2-2; weak D call: TRBD1 (6 bases). This CDR3 has 13 residues. V shed 7 bases and J shed 0 bases, with 9 bases lying between them. Germline V gene lookup returns CDR1 SQVTM and CDR2 ANQGSEA. For the CDR3, the DNA is TGCAGCGGTGGACAGCCGAACACCGGGGAGCTGTTTTTT. Protein sequence: CSGGQPNTGELFF.

The sample holds a few counts of this clonotype. CDR3 DNA: TGTGCCAGCAGTCCACAGGGTGAAAAACTGTTTTTT. Translating gives CASSPQGEKLFF. The rearrangement joins TRBV27 to TRBJ1-4; D might be TRBD1 (6 bases). Germline CDR1 MNHEY, CDR2 SMNVEV (reference sequence). The length of the CDR3 is 12 residues. Trimming pared 5 bases from V and 7 bases from J, leaving 8 bases between. The whole variable domain, remainder taken from reference TRBV27 and TRBJ1-4, is EAQVTQNPRYLITVTGKKLTVTCSQNMNHEYMSWYRQDPGLGLRQIYYSMNVEVTDKGDVPEGYKVSRKEKRNFPLILESPSPNQTSLYFCASSPQGEKLFFGSGTQLSVL.

In this sample, this clonotype turned up many times. The chain joins TRBV6-2 or TRBV6-3 to TRBJ2-2; D not certain. The CDR3 is 14 amino acids. Germline V CDR1 and CDR2: MNHEY, SVGEGT. Trimming took 6 bases from V and 1 from J, leaving 9 bases between them. The CDR3 loop is CASRRPENTGELFF. The CDR3 DNA is TGTGCCAGCAGGCGCCCAGAGAACACCGGGGAGCTGTTTTTT.

The chain couples TRBV29-1 to TRBJ1-1; possible D gene TRBD1, 6 bases. Germline V gene lookup returns CDR1 SQVTM and CDR2 ANQGSEA. The CDR3 totals 15 residues. Trimming stripped 4 bases from V and 1 base from J, with 16 bases between. Here the CDR3 reads CSVVKSLTGNTEAFF. The CDR3 nucleotides are TGCAGCGTTGTTAAAAGTCTGACAGGGAACACTGAAGCTTTCTTT.

Many counts were recorded for this clonotype. The rearrangement uses TRBV5-6 and TRBJ2-5; TRBD1 is a possible D gene (6 bases). Germline V CDR1 and CDR2: SGHDT, YYEEEE. Trimming stripped 4 bases from V and 5 bases from J, with 21 bases between. The CDR3 runs to 16 residues. CDR3 residues: CASSAKGAGDEETQYF. In nucleotides, the CDR3 is TGTGCCAGCAGCGCCAAGGGTGCAGGGGACGAGGAGACCCAGTACTTC.

This clonotype was picked up many times. The chain employs TRBV4-2 and TRBJ1-5; tentative D call: TRBD1 (6 bases). This CDR3 contains 15 residues. Germline CDR1 reads LGHNA; CDR2 reads YNFKEQ. Trimming pared 1 base from V and 6 bases from J, leaving 13 bases between. The CDR3 loop is CASSQADSLVQPQHF. The CDR3 DNA is TGTGCCAGCAGCCAAGCGGACAGTTTAGTTCAGCCCCAGCATTTT.

This clonotype has at least ten counts. The J gene is TRBJ1-5, the V gene TRBV10-3, with D maybe TRBD1 (5 bases). V was cut by 6 bases and J by 8 bases, with 17 bases left in between. CDR1 and CDR2 (germline): ENHRY, SYGVKD. This CDR3 is built from 14 residues. Here the CDR3 reads CAISTTEGGEPQHF. The CDR3 DNA sequence: TGTGCCATCAGCACGACAGAGGGAGGAGAGCCCCAGCATTTT.

The chain couples TRBV5-1 to TRBJ2-2, with a weak D call TRBD1 (6 bases). The CDR3 runs 17 residues. The ends were cut back, 0 bases at V and 5 bases at J, with 17 bases in the middle. Germline loops: CDR1 SGHRS, CDR2 YFSETQ. Written as DNA, the CDR3 is TGCGCCAGCAGCTTGGCACCGCCGACAGGCCCAACCGGGGAGCTGTTTTTT. It codes for CASSLAPPTGPTGELFF.

This clonotype has a count of ten or more. The chain recombines TRBV3-1 with TRBJ2-1; 9 nucleotides match TRBD2. CDR3 size: 16 residues. CDR1 is LGHDT, CDR2 YNNKEL, per germline (reference sequence). V trimming: 2 bases; J trimming: 3 bases; junction bases outside the gene matches: 5. In DNA form, the CDR3 reads TGTGCCAGCAGCCAACGCGGGAGGGCCGACTACAATGAGCAGTTCTTC. This gives the protein CASSQRGRADYNEQFF.

The V gene is TRBV28, the J gene TRBJ2-1, with D tentatively TRBD2 (6 bases). V lost 3 bases and J 8 bases, leaving 11 bases between the germline ends. Germline CDR1 is MDHEN and CDR2 is SYDVKM. This CDR3 has 13 residues. Here the CDR3 DNA reads TGTGCCAGCAGTTTGCGCGGGACGCATGAGCAGTTCTTC. Translated, it gives CASSLRGTHEQFF.

This clonotype occurred many times. This chain uses TRBV6-4 with TRBJ1-2; tentative D call: TRBD1 (6 bases). This CDR3 has 13 residues. Germline V gene sequence: CDR1 MRHNA, CDR2 SNTAGT. V lost 6 bases and J 4 bases, leaving 12 bases between the germline ends. CDR3 sequence (DNA): TGTGCCAGCAGAAAAACAGGGAGCTATGGCTACACCTTC. Translating gives CASRKTGSYGYTF.

This clonotype was counted many times. This sequence joins TRBV29-1 and TRBJ2-3, with D perhaps matching TRBD2 (5 bases). Germline V gene lookup returns CDR1 SQVTM and CDR2 ANQGSEA. The length of the CDR3 is 13 residues. V was shortened by 3 bases and J by 3 bases, with 10 bases between the two germline ends. The CDR3 loop is CSVDPRGTDTQYF. Here the CDR3 DNA reads TGCAGCGTTGATCCCCGGGGTACAGATACGCAGTATTTT.

In this sample, this clonotype turned up many times. CDR3 amino acids: CSARDVTSGSSYEQYF. The CDR3 DNA follows: TGCAGTGCTAGAGATGTGACTAGCGGGAGCTCCTACGAGCAGTACTTC. The rearrangement links TRBV20-1 to TRBJ2-7; 12 bases are shared with TRBD2. This CDR3 region has 16 residues. The ends lost 0 bases at V and 0 bases at J; junction bases unmatched: 3. CDR1 and CDR2 from the germline V gene are DFQATT and SNEGSKA (reference sequence).

Many counts were recorded for this clonotype. This rearrangement joins TRBV28 to TRBJ1-2, with D uncertain. The germline V gene has CDR1 MDHEN and CDR2 SYDVKM. The V gene lost 7 bases and the J gene lost 1 base, with 10 bases spanning the gap. The CDR3 consists of 13 residues. The CDR3 here is CASTTTNNYGYTF. The CDR3 nucleotides read TGTGCCAGCACCACTACAAATAACTATGGCTACACCTTC.

This clonotype was seen repeatedly, ten times or more. V gene TRBV7-9 combines with J gene TRBJ1-2, with D possibly matching TRBD1 (6 bases). Trimming removed 5 bases at V and 3 bases at J, with 7 bases between. The length of the CDR3 is 12 residues. The V gene's germline CDR1 is SEHNR and CDR2 FQNEAQ (reference sequence). The DNA for the CDR3 is TGTGCCAGCAGCCCAGGGGACTATGGCTACACCTTC. The encoded protein is CASSPGDYGYTF. The variable domain in full, completed from reference TRBV7-9 and TRBJ1-2, reads DTGVSQNPRHKITKRGQNVTFRCDPISEHNRLYWYRQTLGQGPEFLTYFQNEAQLEKSRLLSDRFSAERPKGSFSTLEIQRTEQGDSAMYLCASSPGDYGYTFGSGTRLTVV.

This clonotype was seen repeatedly, ten times or more. This chain links TRBV6-2 or TRBV6-3 with TRBJ2-1, with D unclear. Trimming took off 2 bases at V and 0 bases at J, with 2 bases between the two ends. CDR3 length equals 13 residues. Germline CDR1 is MNHEY and CDR2 is SVGEGT. CDR3 amino acids: CASSYLSYNEQFF. The CDR3 DNA sequence: TGTGCCAGCAGTTACCTCTCCTACAATGAGCAGTTCTTC.

This clonotype was observed many times. V is TRBV30 and J is TRBJ1-1; maybe TRBD1 (6 bases). The CDR3 is made up of 16 amino acids. Germline V CDR1 and CDR2: GTSNPN, SVGIG (reference sequence). The V gene lost 1 base and the J gene lost 3 bases, with 18 bases spanning the gap. CDR3 sequence (DNA): TGTGCCTGGAGTGGTCAGGGGCTGAGGGGACACACTGAAGCTTTCTTT. Encoded protein: CAWSGQGLRGHTEAFF.

In this sample, this clonotype turned up many times. This chain joins TRBV4-1 and TRBJ1-6, with D perhaps TRBD1 (5 bases). This CDR3 spans 14 amino acids. V gave up 0 bases and J gave up 7 bases, with 7 bases separating them. Looked up from germline, CDR1 is MGHRA and CDR2 is YSYEKL. The CDR3 nucleotides are TGCGCCAGCAGCCAAGATGGGGGGAATTCACCCCTCCACTTT. Its protein product is CASSQDGGNSPLHF.

This clonotype came up many times. This rearrangement joins TRBV5-1 to TRBJ2-7; D is undetermined. CDR1 SGHRS and CDR2 YFSETQ come from the germline V gene. The CDR3 sequence is 12 residues long. Trimming stripped 6 bases from V and 3 bases from J, with 10 bases between. The DNA of the CDR3 is TGCGCCAGCATAGGCGGTAACTACGAGCAGTACTTC. This gives the protein CASIGGNYEQYF.

Remarks on this clonotype: A much larger clone is a single base away; this may be a read error. The chain recombines TRBV7-3 with TRBJ2-2; 8 bases are a match to TRBD2. Looked up from germline, CDR1 is SGHTA and CDR2 is FQGTGA. CDR3 length: 18 residues. J lost 9 bases, V lost 5 bases, and 20 bases had no gene match. The CDR3 region is CASSTTTDSGTNDWELFF. The DNA of the CDR3 is TGTGCCAGCAGCACCACGACGGATAGCGGGACGAACGACTGGGAGCTGTTTTTT.